The 24 T cell receptor beta chains presented below share a single source sample, sequenced in a study of blood T cell repertoires in COVID-19. Generated by immunoSEQ multiplex PCR, the TCRdb table keeps only in-frame clones and is missing some. Among tens of thousands of clones listed, 70% to 90% were seen once. The source material was peripheral blood. All receptors derive from a woman of 80 years or more with acute or convalescent COVID-19.

This chain uses TRBV2 with TRBJ2-5; the match to TRBD2 covers 10 bases. Germline trimming cut 8 bases from V and 4 bases from J; bases unmatched to any gene: 10. Germline V gene lookup returns CDR1 SNHLY and CDR2 FYNNEI. This CDR3 has 15 residues. As DNA, the CDR3 is TGTGCCAGCGCTGGAGCGGGAGGGCCAGGAGAGACCCAGTACTTC. Translation gives CASAGAGGPGETQYF.

V and J are TRBV27 and TRBJ1-6; tentatively, D is TRBD1 (6 bases). CDR3 length: 15 amino acids. V shed 4 bases and J shed 9 bases, with 16 bases lying between them. CDR1 is MNHEY and CDR2 is SMNVEV in the germline V gene (reference sequence). The CDR3 sequence: CASSSYRDTGSPLHF. The CDR3 DNA reads as TGTGCCAGCAGTTCCTACAGGGACACGGGTTCACCCCTCCACTTT.

This chain joins TRBV30 and TRBJ1-5, with 7 nucleotides matching TRBD1. From germline, CDR1 is GTSNPN and CDR2 SVGIG (reference sequence). This CDR3 is 14 amino acids long. The trim removed 4 bases at V and 4 bases at J, leaving 7 bases unmatched. The DNA of the CDR3 is TGTGCCTGGATTGTTGGGACAGTAAATCAGCCCCAGCATTTT. It encodes CAWIVGTVNQPQHF.

This clone was recorded once. The gene calls are TRBV4-3 and TRBJ2-3; the D gene is possibly TRBD1 (5 bases). The CDR3 runs to 13 residues. With 1 base removed from V and 5 bases from J, the gap between germline ends came to 7 bases. CDR1 is LGHNA and CDR2 is YSLEER in the germline V gene. The CDR3 sequence is CASSQGQGDTQYF. In nucleotides, the CDR3 is TGCGCCAGCAGCCAAGGGCAGGGAGATACGCAGTATTTT.

J is TRBJ1-1 and V is TRBV14; D possibly corresponds to TRBD1 (5 bases). This CDR3 region has 12 residues. Trimming removed 2 bases at V and 7 bases at J, with 8 bases between. Germline CDR1 and CDR2: SGHDN and FVKESK. The CDR3 region has the DNA TGTGCCAGCAGCCAACTGACAGTTGAAGCTTTCTTT. The encoded protein is CASSQLTVEAFF. The full variable domain, rest sourced from reference TRBV14 and TRBJ1-1, is EAGVTQFPSHSVIEKGQTVTLRCDPISGHDNLYWYRRVMGKEIKFLLHFVKESKQDESGMPNNRFLAERTGGTYSTLKVQPAELEDSGVYFCASSQLTVEAFFGQGTRLTVV.

This rearrangement joins TRBV18 to TRBJ2-1; D call uncertain. The V and J ends lost 3 bases and 9 bases respectively, with 9 bases between them. The CDR3 totals 12 residues. The germline CDR1 and CDR2 sequences are KGHSH and LQKENI. CDR3 coding DNA: TGTGCCAGCTCACCTAGTAATTTTGAGCAGTTCTTC. Amino acid sequence: CASSPSNFEQFF.

The chain joins TRBV4-1 to TRBJ2-2, with D unclear. Germline V CDR1 and CDR2: MGHRA, YSYEKL. The ends were cut back, 2 bases at V and 4 bases at J, with 17 bases in the middle. This CDR3 spans 17 amino acids. DNA for the CDR3: TGCGCCAGCAGCCAATCTATTTTAGCAGAACCCACCGGGGAGCTGTTTTTT. It translates to CASSQSILAEPTGELFF.

There are a few counts of this clone. V usage is TRBV18 and J usage is TRBJ1-2; D gene ambiguous. V dropped 8 bases and J dropped 6 bases, with 16 bases sitting between them. The CDR3 consists of 13 residues. CDR1 and CDR2 from the germline V gene are KGHSH and LQKENI. The CDR3 nucleotides read TGTGCCAGCCTCCCGCGGGCGGTGGATGGCTACACCTTC. Its translation is CASLPRAVDGYTF. Full variable domain (remainder filled in from reference TRBV18 and TRBJ1-2): NAGVMQNPRHLVRRRGQEARLRCSPMKGHSHVYWYRQLPEEGLKFMVYLQKENIIDESGMPKERFSAEFPKEGPSILRIQQVVRGDSAAYFCASLPRAVDGYTFGSGTRLTVV.

This chain joins TRBV19 and TRBJ2-7; 8 bases line up with TRBD1. The CDR3 is 14 residues long. Looked up from germline, CDR1 is LNHDA and CDR2 is SQIVND (reference sequence). J was trimmed by 2 bases and V by 5 bases; bases with no gene match: 5. The DNA of the CDR3 is TGTGCCAGTAGTCGGCGACAGGGGCCCTACGAGCAGTACTTC. It translates to CASSRRQGPYEQYF.

The chain combines TRBV12-3 or TRBV12-4 with TRBJ2-3; D is ambiguous. The V end was cut by 4 bases, the J end by 8 bases, with 10 bases between. The CDR3 totals 12 residues. The CDR3 region is CASSSVPLTQYF. The CDR3 DNA follows: TGTGCCAGCAGTTCGGTCCCCCTTACGCAGTATTTT.

The chain's CDR3 is CASSAVLAATGELFF. The DNA of the CDR3 is TGTGCCAGCTCCGCGGTATTAGCAGCTACCGGGGAGCTGTTTTTT. V is TRBV18 and J is TRBJ2-2; no clear D. CDR3 length: 15 residues. Germline-derived CDR1 and CDR2 are KGHSH and LQKENI. Trimming took 6 bases from V and 5 from J, leaving 16 bases between them.

The chain couples TRBV19 to TRBJ2-7; TRBD2 might be the D (5 bases). The CDR3 spans 13 residues. Per germline, CDR1 LNHDA and CDR2 SQIVND (reference sequence). V was clipped by 2 bases and J by 5 bases, with 10 bases between them. The CDR3 coding sequence is TGTGCCAGTAGTATATGGGGAGAGCACGAGCAGTACTTC. Amino acid sequence: CASSIWGEHEQYF.

The V call is TRBV16, the J call TRBJ2-1, with D possibly matching TRBD1 (7 bases). CDR1 and CDR2 from the germline V gene are KGHSY and FQNENV. Trimming pared 4 bases from V and 9 bases from J, leaving 31 bases between. This CDR3 is built from 19 residues. Here the CDR3 DNA reads TGTGCCAGCAGCCCGCATACCGCCCGACAGGGTTGGAGGGTTGGTGAGCAGTTCTTC. It encodes CASSPHTARQGWRVGEQFF.

The chain links TRBV14 to TRBJ1-1, with no clear D. The CDR3 is 13 amino acids. Trimming removed 3 bases from V and 4 bases from J, with 9 bases in between. Germline CDR1 SGHDN, CDR2 FVKESK. The CDR3 nucleotides are TGTGCCAGCAGCCAGTCGTGGAGCACTGAAGCTTTCTTT. Protein product: CASSQSWSTEAFF.

The rearrangement links TRBV6-2 or TRBV6-3 to TRBJ1-1; 9 positions agree with TRBD1. This CDR3 contains 17 residues. V was clipped by 6 bases and J by 0 bases; unmatched bases: 11. Germline V lookup: CDR1 MNHEY, CDR2 SVGEGT. CDR3 amino acids: CASSLVPGQGMNTEAFF. In DNA, the CDR3 is TGTGCCAGCAGCCTCGTCCCGGGACAGGGAATGAACACTGAAGCTTTCTTT.

The chain combines TRBV4-2 with TRBJ2-3; 7 bases align to TRBD2. The V segment lost 3 bases and the J segment 1 base; nucleotides outside the gene matches: 7. Germline values: CDR1 LGHNA, CDR2 YNFKEQ. The CDR3 is made up of 16 amino acids. CDR3 DNA sequence: TGTGCCAGCAGCCAGCCCCTCAGCGGGGGCACAGATACGCAGTATTTT. As protein: CASSQPLSGGTDTQYF.

The gene calls are TRBV9 and TRBJ2-1, with TRBD2 matching 8 bases. The CDR3 consists of 15 residues. Germline loops: CDR1 SGDLS, CDR2 YYNGEE. Unmatched junction bases numbered 12, after V lost 4 bases and J lost 9 bases. This CDR3 is CASSLVPGGPGEQFF. The CDR3 bases are TGTGCCAGCAGCCTAGTCCCGGGGGGGCCCGGTGAGCAGTTCTTC. The full variable domain, in which reference TRBV9 and TRBJ2-1 provide the parts outside the CDR3, is DSGVTQTPKHLITATGQRVTLRCSPRSGDLSVYWYQQSLDQGLQFLIQYYNGEERAKGNILERFSAQQFPDLHSELNLSSLELGDSALYFCASSLVPGGPGEQFFGPGTRLTVL.

The chain carries TRBV12-3 or TRBV12-4 and TRBJ1-2, with no clear D. The CDR3 totals 12 residues. V was trimmed by 4 bases and J by 8 bases, leaving 11 bases between them. The chain's CDR3 is CASSSSSPGYTF. CDR3 nucleotides: TGTGCCAGCAGTTCCAGTTCTCCAGGCTACACCTTC.

The rearrangement links TRBV6-5 to TRBJ2-7; a weak D match, TRBD2 (6 bases). The germline gives CDR1 MNHEY, CDR2 SVGAGI. This CDR3 spans 15 amino acids. Between the trimmed V and J ends, which lost 1 base and 4 bases, there was a span of 14 bases. The CDR3 reads CASSYLGVAGYEQYF. CDR3 DNA sequence: TGTGCCAGCAGTTACTTGGGGGTGGCGGGATACGAGCAGTACTTC.

The chain is built from TRBV20-1 and TRBJ1-1; unclear D gene. This CDR3 comprises 11 residues. The V end lost 6 bases, the J end lost 3 bases, and 8 bases lay between the germline ends. CDR1 DFQATT and CDR2 SNEGSKA come from the germline V gene (reference sequence). CDR3 DNA sequence: TGCAGTGCCCGGGGTTACACTGAAGCTTTCTTT. It specifies CSARGYTEAFF.

The chain is built from TRBV12-3 or TRBV12-4 and TRBJ2-7; maybe TRBD1 (6 bases). Trimming cost V 2 bases and J 5 bases, with 7 bases left between them. This CDR3 is 12 amino acids long. The CDR3 DNA reads as TGTGCCAGCAGTTTAAGGGGGAACGAGCAGTACTTC. Its translation is CASSLRGNEQYF.

The chain carries TRBV11-2 and TRBJ1-1; D is possibly TRBD1 (6 bases). Germline loops: CDR1 SGHAT, CDR2 FQNNGV. The V gene lost 6 bases and the J gene lost 1 base, with 12 bases spanning the gap. This CDR3 has 14 residues. The CDR3 DNA is TGTGCCAGCAGTTGGACAGCCTCGAACACTGAAGCTTTCTTT. Its translation: CASSWTASNTEAFF.

This chain uses TRBV6-5 with TRBJ1-1, with D perhaps matching TRBD1 (5 bases). The CDR3 loop spans 15 amino acids. Germline lookup yields CDR1 MNHEY and CDR2 SVGAGI. V lost 7 bases to trimming and J lost 2 bases, with 17 bases between them. The CDR3 DNA sequence: TGTGCCAGCAAGCCCGGGTCAGGGTTCAACACTGAAGCTTTCTTT. The encoded protein is CASKPGSGFNTEAFF.

The genes are TRBV6-5 and TRBJ2-5, with D possibly being TRBD1 (6 bases). CDR3 length: 15 amino acids. Germline CDR1 is MNHEY and CDR2 is SVGAGI. V shed 10 bases and J shed 5 bases, with 23 bases lying between them. The CDR3: CATFKPGRGMETQYF. The CDR3 DNA reads as TGTGCCACGTTTAAGCCGGGTAGGGGGATGGAGACCCAGTACTTC.